These T cell receptor beta chains were read from a single sample in a study of T-cell memory formation after mild COVID-19. TCRdb reanalysed the 5' RACE reads using MiXCR and keeps one entry per CDR3 protein. The data contain roughly 150,000 distinct CDR3 sequences, around 13% of them singletons. Sequencing was performed on PBMCs or a T cell subset sorted from them (not recorded which). The source of these receptors is an adult woman who had mild COVID-19 (a few samples of this study predate the infection). Cell type and time point are not known. The CDR3 runs from the conserved cysteine through the conserved F or W. A D gene is named only where the DNA matches it firmly. The size entry is marked missing in some rows and otherwise reads once, few, many or a size class.

d_gene,j_gene,abundance,v_gene,CDR3nt,CDR3aa
NA,TRBJ2-7,NA,TRBV19,TGTGCCAGTAGGTGGGGATACGAGCAGTACTTC,CASRWGYEQYF
NA,TRBJ2-1,NA,TRBV9,TGTGCCAGCAGCGTCGACTCTAGCGTGGGCAATGAGCAGTTCTTC,CASSVDSSVGNEQFF
NA,TRBJ2-1,NA,TRBV9,TGTGCCAGCAGCGTAGTTAGCGCCTCAGACAATGAGCAGTTCTTC,CASSVVSASDNEQFF
NA,TRBJ1-4,few,TRBV12-3/TRBV12-4,TGTGCCAGCAGTTTGGGAGAGGCTAATGAAAAACTGTTTTTT,CASSLGEANEKLFF
NA,TRBJ2-7,few,TRBV29-1,TGCAGCGTTGATAGCGGTGGCTCCTACGAGCAGTACTTC,CSVDSGGSYEQYF
NA,TRBJ2-3,few,TRBV24-1,TGTGCCACCAGTGGGTATGGGGGTACTAGCACAGATACGCAGTATTTT,CATSGYGGTSTDTQYF
NA,TRBJ1-2,NA,TRBV30,TGTGCCTGGAGTGTGAACTATGGCTACACCTTC,CAWSVNYGYTF
TRBD2,TRBJ2-4,many,TRBV12-3/TRBV12-4,TGTGCCAGCAGTCAAAGCGGGAGGACAGGCATTCAGTACTTC,CASSQSGRTGIQYF
NA,TRBJ2-7,many,TRBV24-1,TGTGCCACCAGCACGACACAGGGAGGCTCCTACGAGCAGTACTTC,CATSTTQGGSYEQYF
NA,TRBJ2-3,few,TRBV7-2,TGTGCCAGCAGCGGGGGGACAGAGACCACAGATACGCAGTATTTT,CASSGGTETTDTQYF
NA,TRBJ1-4,NA,TRBV7-9,TGTGCCAGCAGCTTAGTGGGGGATGAAAAACTGTTTTTT,CASSLVGDEKLFF
NA,TRBJ2-2,few,TRBV29-1,TGCAGCGTTGCCAATAGTAAGACCGGGGAGCTGTTTTTT,CSVANSKTGELFF
TRBD2,TRBJ2-1,few,TRBV15,TGTGCCACCAGCAGACAGACTAGCGGGAGAGCGAGTGAGCAGTTCTTC,CATSRQTSGRASEQFF
NA,TRBJ2-1,NA,TRBV7-7,TGTGCTAGCAGCTTAGGAAGGCAGGGCGATGAGCAGTTCTTC,CASSLGRQGDEQFF
NA,TRBJ2-1,NA,TRBV6-5,TGTGCCAGCGGCAGGGTAGCCTACAATGAGCAGTTCTTC,CASGRVAYNEQFF